These 10 T cell receptor beta chains originate from one sample sequenced in a study of neurological immune-mediated disorders. TCRdb called the 5' RACE reads again in MiXCR, with one record for every CDR3 protein. The sample holds 55,000 to 65,000 distinct CDR3 sequences; about 8.9% are singletons and the top ten take around an eighth. Time point given: longitudinal time-point 2. Sequencing was carried out using PBMCs. These receptors were obtained from a man aged 25 to 45 in good health.

This clonotype was recorded at least ten times. The rearrangement uses TRBV10-3 and TRBJ2-5; the D gene is possibly TRBD1 (6 bases). V dropped 6 bases and J dropped 2 bases, with 10 bases sitting between them. This CDR3 is 13 amino acids long. The germline V gene has CDR1 ENHRY and CDR2 SYGVKD. CDR3 region: CAIRDRGQETQYF. The DNA for the CDR3 is TGTGCCATCAGGGACAGAGGTCAAGAGACCCAGTACTTC.

The sample holds many counts of this clonotype. The chain employs TRBV20-1 and TRBJ2-7, with D possibly TRBD2 on 5 matching bases. This CDR3 spans 14 amino acids. Trimming took 1 base from V and 1 from J, leaving 11 bases between them. CDR1 DFQATT and CDR2 SNEGSKA come from the germline V gene (reference sequence). The CDR3 loop is CSARADGGSYEQYF. In DNA form, the CDR3 reads TGCAGTGCTAGAGCGGACGGAGGATCCTACGAGCAGTACTTC.

The rearrangement joins TRBV6-4 to TRBJ1-3; D is unresolved. CDR1 is MRHNA, CDR2 SNTAGT, per germline. The CDR3 runs to 15 residues. Between the trimmed V and J ends, which lost 3 bases and 2 bases, there was a span of 11 bases. CDR3 sequence (DNA): TGTGCCAGCAGTGAATCCTCTGGGACTGGAAACACCATATATTTT. Amino acid sequence: CASSESSGTGNTIYF.

Note on this clonotype: At one boundary the junction diverges from the germline segment, which might be a read error. The chain joins TRBV2 to TRBJ2-1; 8 bases are shared with TRBD2. The CDR3 extends over 13 amino acids. Germline V CDR1 and CDR2: SNHLY, FYNNEI. In nucleotides, the CDR3 is TGTGCCAGCAGCGCCGGGAGGGGCAATGAGCATTTCTTC. This encodes CASSAGRGNEHFF.

This clonotype was seen ten or more times. The rearrangement links TRBV5-1 to TRBJ1-4; perhaps TRBD1 as D (5 bases). From germline, CDR1 is SGHRS and CDR2 YFSETQ. Trimming took 0 bases from V and 5 from J, leaving 11 bases between them. This CDR3 has 15 amino acids. The CDR3, as DNA: TGCGCCAGCAGCTTGGTAGCAAGGGGCAATGAAAAACTGTTTTTT. This codes for CASSLVARGNEKLFF.

V and J are TRBV5-1 and TRBJ2-3; 7 nucleotides agree with TRBD2. This CDR3 region has 14 residues. Germline V lookup: CDR1 SGHRS, CDR2 YFSETQ. J lost 5 bases, V lost 3 bases, and 6 bases had no gene match. This CDR3 is CASSSQEREDTQYF. The CDR3 coding sequence is TGCGCCAGCAGCTCCCAGGAGCGGGAAGATACGCAGTATTTT.

This clonotype was counted many times. This sequence joins TRBV6-5 and TRBJ1-1; no reliable D call. V lost 6 bases to trimming and J lost 1 base, with 6 bases between them. Germline assignment: CDR1 MNHEY and CDR2 SVGAGI. This CDR3 comprises 12 residues. The CDR3 DNA reads TGTGCCAGCAGAACAGCGAACACTGAAGCTTTCTTT. It encodes CASRTANTEAFF.

This clonotype was seen ten or more times. The chain couples TRBV7-6 to TRBJ1-3; D is unresolved. Germline loops: CDR1 SGHVS, CDR2 FNYEAQ. The CDR3 is made up of 14 amino acids. The V end was cut by 0 bases, the J end by 4 bases, with 7 bases between. The CDR3, as DNA: TGTGCCAGCAGCTTAGCTGGTGGCGGAAACACCATATATTTT. Protein sequence: CASSLAGGGNTIYF. Combining the CDR3 with reference TRBV7-6 and TRBJ1-3 gives the whole variable domain GAGVSQSPRYKVTKRGQDVALRCDPISGHVSLYWYRQALGQGPEFLTYFNYEAQQDKSGLPNDRFSAERPEGSISTLTIQRTEQRDSAMYRCASSLAGGGNTIYFGEGSWLTVV.

This clonotype was observed many times. This chain connects TRBV7-9 to TRBJ2-1; 8 bases line up with TRBD1. The CDR3 is made up of 15 amino acids. V gave up 3 bases and J gave up 8 bases; unmatched junction bases: 9. CDR1 and CDR2 from the germline V gene are SEHNR and FQNEAQ (reference sequence). The CDR3, as DNA: TGTGCCAGCAGCTTTCTGGGCAGGGGGCTCTATGAGCAGTTCTTC. Encoded protein: CASSFLGRGLYEQFF.

This clonotype was recorded at least ten times. J is TRBJ2-2 and V is TRBV6-2 or TRBV6-3; D gene unclear. Trimming pared 5 bases from V and 1 base from J, leaving 8 bases between. Looked up from germline, CDR1 is MNHEY and CDR2 is SVGEGT. The CDR3 runs 14 residues. CDR3 in DNA: TGTGCCAGCAGTGGCACAAGGAACACCGGGGAGCTGTTTTTT. Its translation is CASSGTRNTGELFF.